The clone carrying this T cell receptor (beta chain) was counted between two and nine times. Its antigen is still unknown. Genes here carry mouse names. The DNA ends 4 residues before the CDR3 does, and the rest of the CDR3 is filled in from the germline J gene. The data stem from a study of CD8+ T cells in alopecia areata. Study-level background: Female C3H/HeJ recipients aged roughly 6-11 weeks got skin from C3H/HeJ graft donors aged about 6-13 months that had spontaneous alopecia.

The sequencing template was cDNA reverse transcribed from extracted RNA. Clones were read by immunoSEQ multiplex PCR, and TCRdb kept only the in-frame ones, dropping some. Singletons are absent from the sample, which has around 290,000 clones. Germline V gene lookup returns CDR1 NSHNY and CDR2 SYGAGN. This CDR3 region has 14 residues. Findings and limits, study-wide: Normal skin's resident alphabeta T cells are also sequenced in scalp samples. Mouse data revealed clearer TCR sharing than patient data did, a gap possibly tied to HLA. Affected scalp, especially in alopecia totalis/universalis, had a higher clonality than normal scalp did.

Separation of pooled cutaneous lymph node cells was by sorting with CD4, CD8alpha, NKG2D, NKG2ACE and other markers. Material for sequencing was CD4+ T cells sorted from a lymph node. The chain recombines TRBV13-1 with TRBJ1-2, with D unclear. This clonotype was sampled from a C3H/HeJ mouse with alopecia areata. The strain's MHC type: H2-k. CDR3 bases read: TGTGCCAGCAGTGATGCACACAGCGGGTCC. Amino acid sequence: CASSDAHSGS. The entire CDR3 protein reads CASSDAHSGSDYTF.